This is a list of T cell receptor beta chains from one sample in a study of blood T cell repertoires in COVID-19. The protocol was immunoSEQ multiplex PCR, while the TCRdb copy is restricted to in-frame clones and leaves out a portion. The sample holds more than 90,000 clones; about 83% are singletons and the top ten take around 16%. Sequencing used peripheral blood. The receptors come from a woman in her sixties with COVID-19, enrolled during active disease. The CDR3 runs from the conserved cysteine through the conserved F or W. A D gene is named only where the DNA matches it firmly. A clone size is listed for some rows: how often the clone was seen (once, few, many), or a class if it is expanded.

CDR3aa | CDR3nt | d_gene | j_gene | abundance | v_gene
CAWSVPQGSSYRNQPQHF | TGTGCCTGGAGTGTACCACAGGGTAGTTCGTATCGCAATCAGCCCCAGCATTTT | - | TRBJ1-5 | once | TRBV30
CASSLAGRGQGTYEQYF | TGTGCCAGCAGCTTAGCGGGGAGAGGACAGGGAACCTACGAGCAGTACTTC | TRBD1 | TRBJ2-7 | - | TRBV7-2
CASSGGQVMMTGELFF | TGTGCCAGCAGCGGAGGACAGGTCATGATGACCGGGGAGCTGTTTTTT | TRBD1 | TRBJ2-2 | - | TRBV11-2
CASSYSRLAATDTQYF | TGTGCCAGCAGTTACTCGCGGCTAGCGGCGACAGATACGCAGTATTTT | TRBD2 | TRBJ2-3 | - | TRBV6-5
CASSPRFAGSGNTIYF | TGTGCCAGCTCACCACGTTTCGCAGGCTCTGGAAACACCATATATTTT | - | TRBJ1-3 | - | TRBV18
CASSLLGDSYNEQFF | TGTGCCAGCAGCTTGCTTGGGGACTCGTACAATGAGCAGTTCTTC | - | TRBJ2-1 | - | TRBV5-5
CASSRSGGATYNEQFF | TGTGCCAGCAGCAGAAGCGGGGGGGCTACCTACAATGAGCAGTTCTTC | TRBD2 | TRBJ2-1 | - | TRBV27
CASSQPTGTSTYNEQFF | TGTGCCAGCAGCCAACCCACCGGGACTAGTACCTACAATGAGCAGTTCTTC | TRBD2 | TRBJ2-1 | - | TRBV4-2
CASSTSGGPYETQYF | TGTGCCAGTAGTACTAGCGGGGGGCCGTATGAGACCCAGTACTTC | TRBD2 | TRBJ2-5 | once | TRBV19
CASSQPGQGVKQPQHF | TGCGCCAGCAGCCAACCGGGACAGGGGGTCAAACAGCCCCAGCATTTT | TRBD1 | TRBJ1-5 | - | TRBV4-1
CASSVGQGGLYGYTF | TGTGCCAGCAGCGTAGGACAGGGGGGACTCTATGGCTACACCTTC | TRBD1 | TRBJ1-2 | - | TRBV9
CAISAMTGEGGYTF | TGTGCCATCAGTGCCATGACAGGGGAAGGGGGCTACACCTTC | TRBD1 | TRBJ1-2 | - | TRBV10-3
CASSLARGNQPQHF | TGTGCCAGCAGTTTAGCCAGGGGCAATCAGCCCCAGCATTTT | - | TRBJ1-5 | - | TRBV27
CASRTGGSNTEAFF | TGTGCCAGCAGGACGGGAGGGTCGAACACTGAAGCTTTCTTT | - | TRBJ1-1 | - | TRBV6-1
CASSQEEADSYNEQFF | TGCGCCAGCAGCCAAGAGGAGGCAGACTCCTACAATGAGCAGTTCTTC | - | TRBJ2-1 | once | TRBV4-1
CASSGTENTEAFF | TGTGCCAGCAGCGGGACAGAGAACACTGAAGCTTTCTTT | - | TRBJ1-1 | once | TRBV9
CASSLNRGDTEAFF | TGCGCCAGCAGCTTGAACAGGGGGGACACTGAAGCTTTCTTT | TRBD1 | TRBJ1-1 | - | TRBV5-1
CASSRLGHPTGDTQYF | TGTGCCAGCAGTCGACTCGGACACCCCACCGGGGATACGCAGTATTTT | - | TRBJ2-3 | - | TRBV6-6
CASSLAQGAENSPLHF | TGTGCCAGCAGCTTAGCTCAGGGGGCAGAGAATTCACCCCTCCACTTT | TRBD1 | TRBJ1-6 | - | TRBV7-8
CASSPPPRRGQPQHF | TGTGCCAGCAGTCCACCTCCACGGCGGGGGCAGCCCCAGCATTTT | - | TRBJ1-5 | few | TRBV6-2/TRBV6-3
CAWSPGLYGYTF | TGTGCCTGGAGTCCCGGACTCTATGGCTACACCTTC | - | TRBJ1-2 | - | TRBV30
CASSSAGTHTGELFF | TGTGCCAGCAGCAGCGCCGGGACACACACCGGGGAGCTGTTTTTT | - | TRBJ2-2 | - | TRBV6-2/TRBV6-3
CASSSLSVEEKLFF | TGCGCCAGCAGCTCCCTTTCCGTGGAGGAAAAACTGTTTTTT | - | TRBJ1-4 | - | TRBV5-1
CASSRGDRTPQETQYF | TGTGCCAGCAGCCGGGGGGACAGGACCCCCCAAGAGACCCAGTACTTC | TRBD1 | TRBJ2-5 | - | TRBV3-1/TRBV3-2
CAWSRGSSYNEQFF | TGTGCCTGGAGTCGGGGAAGCTCCTACAATGAGCAGTTCTTC | - | TRBJ2-1 | - | TRBV30
CASSTQGENTEAFF | TGTGCCAGTAGTACGCAGGGTGAGAACACTGAAGCTTTCTTT | - | TRBJ1-1 | - | TRBV19
CASSGVGEGPNEKLFF | TGTGCCAGCAGCGGGGTGGGGGAGGGGCCTAATGAAAAACTGTTTTTT | - | TRBJ1-4 | - | TRBV7-8
CASSPPGLGYNEQFF | TGTGCCAGCAGCCCACCGGGACTAGGGTACAATGAGCAGTTCTTC | TRBD2 | TRBJ2-1 | - | TRBV9
CAWSRTGGTEAFF | TGTGCCTGGAGTCGGACAGGGGGCACTGAAGCTTTCTTT | TRBD1 | TRBJ1-1 | - | TRBV30
CASSQRAETQYF | TGTGCCAGCTCGCAGAGGGCGGAGACCCAGTACTTC | - | TRBJ2-5 | - | TRBV18
CSVADSMNTEAFF | TGCAGCGTAGCGGATAGCATGAACACTGAAGCTTTCTTT | - | TRBJ1-1 | once | TRBV29-1
CAWSPIAGAYEQYF | TGTGCCTGGAGTCCGATAGCGGGGGCCTACGAGCAGTACTTC | TRBD2 | TRBJ2-7 | - | TRBV30